This T cell receptor beta chain is from a study of human T cells and chemical hapten exposure (dated by TCRdb to the early 2020s). A note on the overall study: For sensitization, 2% DPC in acetone was applied to a roughly 2 cm by roughly 2 cm area of upper inner arm skin. Libraries were combined into a pool for sequencing, and differences in TCR yield between samples came mainly from small differences in library volumes within the pool. Weekly therapeutic DPC doses were additionally applied to the scalp of patients throughout the approximately 25-week study period. Patch testing was performed on the upper back with Finn chambers containing 0.01% DPC, and the patch tests were scored after 6 days according to International Contact Dermatitis Research Group standards. About 27 alopecia patients gave blood for TCR sequencing at one to four time points (pre-sensitization, 2, 6 and 24 weeks). Blood samples were taken from patients before sensitization (week 0) and then at 2, 6 and about 24 weeks after DPC sensitization. The patient cohort, mostly female, included alopecia areata with under or over 50% scalp involvement, alopecia totalis and alopecia universalis. The study tracked peripheral blood TCR repertoire changes in vivo during primary and secondary sensitization to the hapten diphenylcyclopropenone (DPC) in alopecia patients.

Findings and caveats that apply to the study as a whole: Compared with pre-sensitization or healthy control sets, expanded TCRs formed significantly more large CDR3 similarity clusters, which is consistent with antigen-driven responses. Repeated subsampling changed both the strength of the expansion versus patch-test correlation and the threshold at which the correlation became significant. Alopecia, a presumed autoimmune disease, was present in all patients, so the immune response of the patients might differ from that of healthy individuals. No change with DPC sensitization was found in the number of TCRs above 1 in 1000 frequency, and no evidence of global repertoire structure alterations was found. Patch test score was positively correlated with the number of PT1 expanded TCRs, with significance at thresholds 8, 16 and 32 but not at 4.

Taken with the paper, the label for time point translates to: pre-sensitization, week 0. The treatment or condition label on this specimen signifies: therapeutic diphenylcyclopropenone sensitization with weekly scalp DPC. At every patch-test visit, the blood draw took place before the patch test was put on. Patients were considered eligible if aged 18 to 70, diagnosed with alopecia and deemed suitable for DPC therapy, and patients were excluded if pregnant. Total RNA was extracted from unfractionated whole blood collected in Tempus Blood RNA tubes. Including cysteine and phenylalanine, the CDR3 has 13 amino acids. Of the read, only the CDR3 DNA is kept; its 39 bases are in frame from base 1. Sequences SGHAT (CDR1) and FQNNGV (CDR2) are obtained from the germline V gene. V lost 1 base and J lost 9 bases; the stretch between them is 10 bases long. On this clonotype: Its antigen has not been determined. No base quality values were provided; no much bigger clone lies one nucleotide off.

Library generation was performed with RACE. Instrument on record: NextSeq 500. During library preparation, unique molecular identifiers were attached to individual cDNA molecules so that TCRs could be counted in a quantitative, reproducible way. For every blood RNA sample, sequencing covered both the TCR alpha and TCR beta chains. The study's own analysis went as follows. A median of about 89,000 TCRs per sample was observed, with a range of about 20,000 to 750,000. V, J and CDR3 annotation of the TCR reads was performed with the Decombinator software suite. For the PS versus PT1 abundance plots, all samples were subsampled to the same number of TCRs (28,000). TCRs were defined as expanded if absent before sensitization and observed at least eight times at the 2-week time point. The public reads were reprocessed in TCRdb via fastp at Q25 and MiXCR, keeping in-frame beta chains. Rows are combined by CDR3 protein, so each entry shows the most common genes and DNA. TCRdb, not the authors, supplied the V and J calls. The sample table records under 110,000 distinct CDR3 sequences; roughly an eighth of these occur just once. In total, the top ten clones hold 1.6% of the sample.

The receptor was isolated from a woman aged 45-65 years with alopecia areata. Some clones in this sample may be carry-over from other donors' samples. Sequencing was performed on whole blood, taken in connection with sensitization to the hapten diphenylcyclopropenone (DPC). The V and J segments used are TRBV11-2 and TRBJ2-1; the D gene is not confidently resolved. The CDR3 reads as follows: CASSLVTGREQFF. DNA sequence: TGTGCCAGCAGCTTAGTAACGGGCCGTGAGCAGTTCTTC.